This T cell receptor (beta chain) emerged from a study of blood T cell repertoires in COVID-19 (dated by TCRdb to the early 2020s). With regard to the full study: The collaborator samples originated in the United States, Italy and Spain and spanned the acute and convalescent phases of COVID-19. Where available, HLA class I and class II types were taken from metadata supplied by the sample provider and were not determined by assay-based typing. Deeply sampled blood TCRbeta repertoires from subjects exposed to, actively infected with, or recovered from COVID-19 were included in the dataset. A freely available public database, intended as a resource for researchers studying the immune response to SARS-CoV-2, is where the repertoires were released. Sample metadata almost always included a de-identified subject ID, COVID-19 status, age in years and sex. The samples were drawn from the first 160 participants of the ongoing ImmuneRACE study and from about 1,200 subjects provided by 6 global collaborators. The material from the prospective study consisted of cDNA or gDNA derived from T cells, B-cell-depleted T cells, or PBMCs.

A remark on this clone: The antigen this receptor binds is unknown. No base quality information exists; no much larger clone differs at one position.

TCRbeta CDR3 regions were amplified from genomic DNA using the immunoSEQ Assay, a bias-controlled multiplex PCR. On the study's bioinformatics: Within the assay, amplification of reference gene primers was used to estimate how many nucleated cells each sample contained. Sequence reads were collapsed and filtered to measure the absolute abundance of every unique TCRbeta CDR3 rearrangement. Productive Simpson clonality was computed per sample as the square root of Simpson's diversity index over productive rearrangements. TCRdb provides this immuneACCESS table in a form limited to in-frame rearrangements. Some clones are lacking; in checked studies, under half of them reflect an unresolved V gene, and why the rest are absent is not known. The D gene and trimming were derived from the DNA, and the V and J assignments and clone size from that table. The sample table contains approximately 250,000 clones; only one count was recorded for about 82% of them. About 6% of the sample goes to the ten largest clones.

The CDR3 measures 16 amino acids from cysteine to phenylalanine. Only the CDR3 region is kept as DNA, spanning 48 bases read in frame from base 1. Taken from the germline V gene, the CDR1 and CDR2 loops are MGHRA and YSYEKL. Clipping removes 3 bases from V and 4 bases from J, with 8 as the unmatched junction base count. In Seattle, one collaborating source enrolled patients while the infection was active and tracked those patients longitudinally over the course of disease. Whole blood was collected in K2EDTA tubes by collaborating institutions according to the institutions' own protocols. For TCRbeta analysis, collaborator samples were shipped as frozen whole blood, as isolated PBMCs, or as DNA extracted from either sample type. Summary of the overall study and its limitations: How much clinical and demographic metadata was included differed by source and by participant, and the metadata was provided uncurated.

The sequence links TRBV4-1 to TRBJ2-2; TRBD1 fits 7 bases in the junction. The clonotype originates from a woman of 80 years or more with COVID-19, enrolled during active disease. Source material: peripheral blood. Here is the DNA: TGCGCCAGCAGCCACCGAGGACAGGCCGGCACCGGGGAGCTGTTTTTT. Translated, it gives CASSHRGQAGTGELFF.